Below are 27 T cell receptor beta chains sequenced from a single sample in a study of T-cell memory formation after mild COVID-19. TCRdb re-called the 5' RACE reads through MiXCR, storing one row per CDR3 protein. The table has around 160,000 distinct CDR3 sequences, approximately 10% seen once. Sequencing was carried out using PBMCs or a T cell subset sorted from them (not recorded which). These receptors were taken from a young man who had mild COVID-19 (a few samples of this study predate the infection). Cell type and time point are not known.

This clonotype showed up just a few times. The chain is built from TRBV11-2 and TRBJ2-5; 9 positions match TRBD1. The CDR3 totals 19 residues. Unmatched junction bases numbered 22, after V lost 4 bases and J lost 7 bases. CDR1 SGHAT and CDR2 FQNNGV come from the germline V gene. The CDR3 sequence: CASSSYRGPDSRALGTQYF. The CDR3 DNA reads TGTGCCAGCAGCTCCTACAGGGGGCCGGACTCCCGGGCTTTGGGGACCCAGTACTTC. Full variable domain (rest looked up from reference TRBV11-2 and TRBJ2-5): EAGVAQSPRYKIIEKRQSVAFWCNPISGHATLYWYQQILGQGPKLLIQFQNNGVVDDSQLPKDRFSAERLKGVDSTLKIQPAKLEDSAVYLCASSSYRGPDSRALGTQYFGPGTRLLVL.

The chain has TRBV5-1 and TRBJ1-2, with 7 bases aligning to TRBD1. The CDR3 is 16 residues long. Per germline, CDR1 SGHRS and CDR2 YFSETQ. J lost 7 bases, V lost 3 bases, and 15 bases had no gene match. This chain's CDR3 is CASSWRTGELEAGYTF. CDR3 nucleotides: TGCGCCAGCAGCTGGCGTACAGGGGAGTTAGAGGCTGGCTACACCTTC.

The gene calls are TRBV5-1 and TRBJ2-2; perhaps TRBD2 as D (5 bases). CDR1 and CDR2 (germline): SGHRS, YFSETQ. This CDR3 region has 20 residues. The V end was cut by 1 base, the J end by 2 bases, with 24 bases between. The CDR3 here is CASSLRLFIPGRTNTGELFF. In DNA, the CDR3 is TGCGCCAGCAGCTTGAGGCTTTTTATTCCGGGCAGGACTAACACCGGGGAGCTGTTTTTT.

This sequence joins TRBV7-6 and TRBJ2-3, with TRBD2 as a possible D gene (5 bases). The CDR3 has 16 residues. The germline V gene has CDR1 SGHVS and CDR2 FNYEAQ. V dropped 6 bases and J dropped 2 bases, with 18 bases sitting between them. Here the CDR3 reads CASSPGYSQNTDTQYF. CDR3 sequence (DNA): TGTGCCAGCAGTCCGGGATACTCGCAAAACACAGATACGCAGTATTTT.

V is TRBV4-1 and J is TRBJ2-7; D call uncertain. Per the germline V gene, CDR1 is MGHRA and CDR2 is YSYEKL. The CDR3 runs 15 residues. V lost 5 bases, J lost 2 bases, and 16 bases lay in between. CDR3 sequence (DNA): TGCGCCAGCAGCTCCCCGCCGAATGGGGCCTACGAGCAGTACTTC. Translation: CASSSPPNGAYEQYF.

The chain employs TRBV12-3 or TRBV12-4 and TRBJ1-1; D not resolved. The CDR3 length is 17 residues. The V gene lost 2 bases and the J gene lost 3 bases, with 19 bases spanning the gap. Written as DNA, the CDR3 is TGTGCCAGCAGTTTATTAGGTGGATCAGGTGGCTACACTGAAGCTTTCTTT. This sequence encodes CASSLLGGSGGYTEAFF.

This clonotype has a handful of counts. The chain is built from TRBV7-9 and TRBJ1-4, with unresolved D. This CDR3 region has 14 residues. Trimming took 3 bases from V and 6 from J, leaving 11 bases between them. From germline, CDR1 is SEHNR and CDR2 FQNEAQ (reference sequence). The CDR3 bases are TGTGCCAGCAGCTTGCCCCGCGGCGATGAAAAACTGTTTTTT. Protein sequence: CASSLPRGDEKLFF.

This clonotype was picked up many times. The V and J genes are TRBV4-3 and TRBJ1-1; tentative D call: TRBD1 (5 bases). The CDR3 spans 17 residues. Germline V gene lookup returns CDR1 LGHNA and CDR2 YSLEER. The ends were cut back, 0 bases at V and 3 bases at J, with 17 bases in the middle. CDR3 bases: TGCGCCAGCAGCCAAGAACAGGCGCGGAGAGGGTACACTGAAGCTTTCTTT. This gives the protein CASSQEQARRGYTEAFF.

V is TRBV7-3 and J is TRBJ2-5, with unresolved D. The CDR3 is 9 amino acids. The germline V gene has CDR1 SGHTA and CDR2 FQGTGA. V was pared by 9 bases and J by 5 bases, with 4 bases between. The CDR3 protein is CARDETQYF. DNA for the CDR3: TGTGCCAGGGACGAGACCCAGTACTTC. The full variable domain, with the rest looked up from reference TRBV7-3 and TRBJ2-5, is GAGVSQTPSNKVTEKGKYVELRCDPISGHTALYWYRQSLGQGPEFLIYFQGTGAADDSGLPNDRFFAVRPEGSVSTLKIQRTERGDSAVYLCARDETQYFGPGTRLLVL.

Ten or more counts support this clonotype. The chain couples TRBV7-9 to TRBJ2-7; 7 nucleotides align to TRBD1. Germline CDR1 SEHNR, CDR2 FQNEAQ (reference sequence). The CDR3 covers 13 residues. The CDR3 sequence is CASSPSHRGELHV. The CDR3, as DNA: TGTGCCAGCAGCCCGAGCCACAGGGGAGAGTTGCACGTC.

This clonotype was recorded at least ten times. V usage is TRBV6-5 and J usage is TRBJ1-4, with no clear D. The V gene lost 0 bases and the J gene lost 7 bases, with 9 bases spanning the gap. Per germline, CDR1 MNHEY and CDR2 SVGAGI. This CDR3 is built from 14 residues. CDR3 sequence: CASSYSQTREKLFF. The CDR3 region has the DNA TGTGCCAGCAGTTACTCACAGACGCGTGAAAAACTGTTTTTT.

This clonotype was seen repeatedly, ten times or more. The chain is built from TRBV15 and TRBJ2-7, with 7 bases fitting TRBD2. Germline V gives CDR1 LNHNV, CDR2 YYDKDF (reference sequence). The CDR3 loop spans 13 amino acids. V trimming: 5 bases; J trimming: 4 bases; junction bases outside the gene matches: 5. The DNA for the CDR3 is TGTGCCACCAGCCTTCACGGGAGGTACGAGCAGTACGTC. Amino acids: CATSLHGRYEQYV.

V gene TRBV20-1 combines with J gene TRBJ2-1, with 7 bases matching TRBD2. V shed 0 bases, J shed 4 bases, and the junction held 6 bases outside the gene matches. The CDR3 spans 15 residues. The germline V gene encodes CDR1 DFQATT and CDR2 SNEGSKA (reference sequence). The CDR3 DNA sequence: TGCAGTGCTAGAGATCTTGGGCGGGAGTACAATGAGCAGTTCTTC. It translates to CSARDLGREYNEQFF.

This clonotype appeared many times. The chain combines TRBV12-3 or TRBV12-4 with TRBJ2-3, with D maybe TRBD2 (5 bases). Trimming pared 5 bases from V and 0 bases from J, leaving 9 bases between. The CDR3 contains 14 residues. CDR3 DNA: TGTGCCAGCAGTCCCGGGGTTAGCACAGATACGCAGTATTTT. Protein product: CASSPGVSTDTQYF.

This clonotype was counted at least ten times. J is TRBJ1-3 and V is TRBV5-1; D is unclear. Trimming shortened V by 2 bases and J by 4 bases, and 10 bases separated the two germline ends. This CDR3 region has 14 residues. From germline, CDR1 is SGHRS and CDR2 YFSETQ. The CDR3 reads CASSFSGIGNTIYF. As DNA, the CDR3 is TGCGCCAGCAGCTTCTCCGGGATCGGAAACACCATATATTTT. The entire variable domain, with the rest obtained from reference TRBV5-1 and TRBJ1-3, is as follows: KAGVTQTPRYLIKTRGQQVTLSCSPISGHRSVSWYQQTPGQGLQFLFEYFSETQRNKGNFPGRFSGRQFSNSRSEMNVSTLELGDSALYLCASSFSGIGNTIYFGEGSWLTVV.

This clonotype has ten or more counts. The chain uses TRBV27 and TRBJ2-5; D is unresolved. The CDR3 covers 13 residues. In germline, CDR1 is MNHEY, CDR2 SMNVEV (reference sequence). V was shortened by 2 bases and J by 1 base, with 5 bases between the two germline ends. CDR3 loop: CASSLRLQETQYF. DNA for the CDR3: TGTGCCAGCAGTTTAAGGCTCCAAGAGACCCAGTACTTC.

CDR3 sequence (DNA): TGTGCCAGCAGCGTAGACAGGGATGAGCAGTTCTTC. Translated: CASSVDRDEQFF. This chain connects TRBV9 to TRBJ2-1; the D gene is possibly TRBD1 (6 bases). This CDR3 region has 12 residues. CDR1 SGDLS and CDR2 YYNGEE come from the germline V gene. V lost 0 bases, J lost 8 bases, and 6 bases lay in between.

In this sample, this clonotype turned up a few times. The rearrangement joins TRBV6-6 to TRBJ2-2, with a possible D match to TRBD2 (5 bases). V shed 6 bases and J shed 0 bases, with 14 bases lying between them. The CDR3 extends over 16 amino acids. The germline V gene has CDR1 MNHNY and CDR2 SVGAGI (reference sequence). Here the CDR3 reads CASSHHSGPNTGELFF. The CDR3 DNA follows: TGTGCCAGCAGCCACCACAGCGGACCGAACACCGGGGAGCTGTTTTTT.

The chain carries TRBV7-8 and TRBJ2-7; D not resolved. V lost 0 bases and J lost 0, with 9 bases in between. Germline CDR1 reads SGHVS; CDR2 reads FQNEAQ. This CDR3 has 15 amino acids. In DNA form, the CDR3 reads TGTGCCAGCAGCTTAGCAGGGTCGAGCTCCTACGAGCAGTACTTC. Residues: CASSLAGSSSYEQYF. The full variable domain, in which reference TRBV7-8 and TRBJ2-7 provide the parts outside the CDR3, is GAGVSQSPRYKVAKRGQDVALRCDPISGHVSLFWYQQALGQGPEFLTYFQNEAQLDKSGLPSDRFFAERPEGSVSTLKIQRTQQEDSAVYLCASSLAGSSSYEQYFGPGTRLTVT.

This clonotype was seen more than once but under ten times. CDR3 in DNA: TGTGCCAGCAGCCCCCAGCAGGGTAGGAACACTGAAGCTTTCTTT. Protein sequence: CASSPQQGRNTEAFF. The chain carries TRBV7-2 and TRBJ1-1; TRBD1 might be the D (5 bases). The CDR3 runs 15 residues. CDR1 and CDR2 (germline): SGHTA, FQGNSA. The V end lost 5 bases, the J end lost 1 base, and 14 bases lay between the germline ends.

This clonotype was seen a few times. The rearrangement uses TRBV5-1 and TRBJ2-3; D tentatively reads TRBD1 or TRBD2 (5 bases each). The CDR3 has 15 residues. From germline, CDR1 is SGHRS and CDR2 YFSETQ. V lost 0 bases and J 14 bases, leaving 22 bases between the germline ends. The CDR3 is CASSLGVGDPRGRYF. The DNA for the CDR3 is TGCGCCAGCAGCTTGGGAGTCGGGGATCCCCGGGGCCGGTATTTT.

Only a few counts were recorded for this clonotype. The chain employs TRBV28 and TRBJ1-5; TRBD1 matches at 9 bases. Germline values: CDR1 MDHEN, CDR2 SYDVKM. CDR3 size: 16 residues. V was pared by 0 bases and J by 0 bases, with 0 bases of the junction left unmatched. In DNA form, the CDR3 reads TGTGCCAGCAGTTTATGGGGACAGGGTAGCAATCAGCCCCAGCATTTT. This sequence encodes CASSLWGQGSNQPQHF.

This chain's CDR3 is CASSLGGSGGADEQFF. The CDR3 nucleotides read TGTGCCAGCAGCTTAGGAGGTAGCGGGGGGGCCGATGAGCAGTTCTTC. The V and J genes are TRBV7-6 and TRBJ2-1; TRBD2 matches 11 bases. The CDR3 runs to 16 residues. Losses at the gene ends were 1 base for V and 8 bases for J; bases not matched to a gene: 7. Germline CDR1 and CDR2: SGHVS and FNYEAQ.

This clonotype was observed many times. V usage is TRBV7-9 and J usage is TRBJ1-2; D is ambiguous. CDR3 size: 13 residues. The germline CDR1 and CDR2 sequences are SEHNR and FQNEAQ (reference sequence). V lost 2 bases to trimming and J lost 7 bases, with 11 bases between them. The CDR3 region has the DNA TGTGCCAGCAGCTTACCAGAGCTTGGTGGCTACACCTTC. Translating it yields CASSLPELGGYTF.

This clonotype was counted between two and nine times. The J gene is TRBJ2-1, the V gene TRBV4-2; D is tentatively TRBD1 or TRBD2 (5 bases each). V was clipped by 0 bases and J by 6 bases, with 12 bases between them. Germline V gene sequence: CDR1 LGHNA, CDR2 YNFKEQ. This CDR3 contains 15 residues. CDR3 loop: CASSQDLAGGNEQFF. In nucleotides, the CDR3 is TGTGCCAGCAGCCAAGATCTTGCTGGGGGCAATGAGCAGTTCTTC.

There are a few counts of this clonotype. The CDR3 reads CASSSTVPRDTQYF. The CDR3 coding sequence is TGTGCCAGCAGTTCGACAGTTCCCCGGGATACGCAGTATTTT. This chain joins TRBV6-5 and TRBJ2-3, with D perhaps TRBD1 (5 bases). Trimming shortened V by 4 bases and J by 6 bases, and 14 bases separated the two germline ends. The CDR3 is 14 residues long. The germline CDR1 and CDR2 sequences are MNHEY and SVGAGI.

This clonotype was recorded at least ten times. The chain uses TRBV5-1 and TRBJ2-3; no definite D call. The ends were cut back, 4 bases at V and 2 bases at J, with 17 bases in the middle. In germline, CDR1 is SGHRS, CDR2 YFSETQ. This CDR3 is built from 16 residues. The CDR3 DNA reads as TGCGCCAGCAGCCCCCGCTACGGAAACCCCACAGATACGCAGTATTTT. This codes for CASSPRYGNPTDTQYF.